This T cell receptor (beta chain) was identified during a study of human T cells and chemical hapten exposure. Study-wide background: Each patient's scalp received weekly diphenylcyclopropenone throughout the approximately 25-week study.

Time point given: patch test 1, 2 weeks after DPC sensitization. Treatment noted: therapeutic diphenylcyclopropenone sensitization with weekly scalp DPC. Germline CDR1 LGHNA, CDR2 YSLEER. V was cut by 4 bases and J by 5 bases, with 12 bases left in between. The CDR3 contains 15 residues. Original methodology: There were a median of around 100,000 TCRs per sample, with a range from about 20,000 to 700,000. TCRdb redid the calling of the RACE reads with MiXCR, one entry per CDR3 protein. The V and J calls and clone size come from TCRdb's table, not from the authors' own analysis. The sample carries under 450,000 distinct CDR3 sequences, more than 4.5% recorded once.

This rearrangement joins TRBV4-3 to TRBJ1-6; D is uncertain. Sequences were derived from whole blood, sampled in connection with sensitization to the hapten diphenylcyclopropenone (DPC). The origin of this receptor is a woman in her forties or fifties with alopecia areata. Some clones in this sample may be carry-over from other donors' samples. The CDR3 DNA reads as TGCGCCAGCAGCCGGAGTCGGGGAAATAATTCACCCCTCCACTTT. This translates into CASSRSRGNNSPLHF.